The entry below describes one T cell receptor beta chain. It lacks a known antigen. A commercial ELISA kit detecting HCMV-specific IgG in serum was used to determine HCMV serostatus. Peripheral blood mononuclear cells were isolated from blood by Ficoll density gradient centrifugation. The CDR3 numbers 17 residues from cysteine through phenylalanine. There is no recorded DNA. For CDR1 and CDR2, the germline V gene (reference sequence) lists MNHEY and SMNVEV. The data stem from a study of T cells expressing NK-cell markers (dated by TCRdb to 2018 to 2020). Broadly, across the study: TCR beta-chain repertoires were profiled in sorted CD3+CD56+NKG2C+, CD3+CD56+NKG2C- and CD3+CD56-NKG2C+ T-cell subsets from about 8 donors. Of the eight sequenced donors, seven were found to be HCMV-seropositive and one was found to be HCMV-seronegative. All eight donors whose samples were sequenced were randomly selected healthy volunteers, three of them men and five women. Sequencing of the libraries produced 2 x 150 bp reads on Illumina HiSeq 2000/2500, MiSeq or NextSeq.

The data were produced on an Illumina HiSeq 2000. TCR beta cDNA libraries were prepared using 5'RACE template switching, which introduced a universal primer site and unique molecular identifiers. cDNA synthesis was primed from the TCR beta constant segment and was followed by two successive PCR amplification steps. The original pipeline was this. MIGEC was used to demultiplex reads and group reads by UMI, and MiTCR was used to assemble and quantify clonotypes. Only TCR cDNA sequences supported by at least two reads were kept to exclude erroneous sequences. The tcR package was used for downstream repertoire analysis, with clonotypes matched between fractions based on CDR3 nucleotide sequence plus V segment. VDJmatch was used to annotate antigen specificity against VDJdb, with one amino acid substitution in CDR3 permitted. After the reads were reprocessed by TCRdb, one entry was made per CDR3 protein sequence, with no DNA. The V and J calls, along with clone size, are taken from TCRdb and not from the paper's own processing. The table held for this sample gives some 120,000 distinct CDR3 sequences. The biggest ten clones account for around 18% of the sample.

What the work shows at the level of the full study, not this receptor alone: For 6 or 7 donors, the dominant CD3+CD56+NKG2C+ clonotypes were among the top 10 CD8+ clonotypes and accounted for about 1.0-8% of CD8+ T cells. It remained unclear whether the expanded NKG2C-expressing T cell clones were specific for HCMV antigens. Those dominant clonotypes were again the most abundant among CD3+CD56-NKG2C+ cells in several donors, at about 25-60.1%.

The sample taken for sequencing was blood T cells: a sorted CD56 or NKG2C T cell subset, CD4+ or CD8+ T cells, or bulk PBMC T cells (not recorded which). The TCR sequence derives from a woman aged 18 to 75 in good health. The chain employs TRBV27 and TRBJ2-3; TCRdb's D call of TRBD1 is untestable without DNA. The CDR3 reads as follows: CASSLTAGTGITDTQYF.